One sample yielded the 18 T cell receptor beta chains listed below, sequenced in a study of blood T cell repertoires in COVID-19. Clones were sequenced by immunoSEQ multiplex PCR, and TCRdb holds only the in-frame ones, with some missing. Here the sample spans 24,000 or so clones, over 70% being singletons. The sequenced material came from peripheral blood. These receptors were collected from a human donor with active COVID-19. The donor label of this sample is uncertain.

A single count supports this clone. The chain joins TRBV3-1 (or the pseudogene TRBV3-2) to TRBJ2-7; tentatively, D is TRBD1 (5 bases). The V end was cut by 1 base, the J end by 0 bases, with 10 bases between. Germline V gives CDR1 LGHDT, CDR2 YNNKEL (reference sequence). The CDR3 sequence is 15 residues long. The CDR3 region has the DNA TGTGCCAGCAGCCAAGCGCAGGGCGGCTCCTACGAGCAGTACTTC. It codes for CASSQAQGGSYEQYF.

The V call is TRBV7-9, the J call TRBJ1-2; D may be TRBD1 (6 bases). The V end lost 6 bases, the J end lost 0 bases, and 14 bases lay between the germline ends. Germline CDR1 SEHNR, CDR2 FQNEAQ (reference sequence). The CDR3 loop spans 15 amino acids. CDR3 coding DNA: TGTGCCAGCAGGAAAGACAGGACTTCTAACTATGGCTACACCTTC. It codes for CASRKDRTSNYGYTF.

V is TRBV4-1 and J is TRBJ2-6; D ambiguous. CDR3 size: 15 residues. Germline CDR1 MGHRA, CDR2 YSYEKL. Trimming shortened V by 0 bases and J by 5 bases, and 8 bases separated the two germline ends. CDR3 sequence reads: CASSQDGPRANVLTF. CDR3 nucleotides: TGCGCCAGCAGCCAAGATGGGCCGAGGGCCAACGTCCTGACTTTC.

The chain recombines TRBV29-1 with TRBJ2-1; a weak D match, TRBD2 (6 bases). Trimming stripped 3 bases from V and 12 bases from J, with 15 bases between. Germline V gene sequence: CDR1 SQVTM, CDR2 ANQGSEA. CDR3 length equals 12 residues. This chain's CDR3 is CSVEHGGPAQFF. In DNA form, the CDR3 reads TGCAGCGTTGAGCACGGGGGTCCGGCGCAGTTCTTC.

The V gene is TRBV28, the J gene TRBJ1-1; D might be TRBD1 (6 bases). V lost 5 bases, J lost 3 bases, and 10 bases lay in between. The length of the CDR3 is 13 residues. Per germline, CDR1 MDHEN and CDR2 SYDVKM. The CDR3 region has the DNA TGTGCCAGCAGTCGAGGGGGAGACACTGAAGCTTTCTTT. It yields the protein CASSRGGDTEAFF.

The chain has TRBV9 and TRBJ2-1; 10 bases match TRBD2. J was trimmed by 8 bases and V by 3 bases; bases with no gene match: 5. CDR3 length: 14 residues. Germline V gene sequence: CDR1 SGDLS, CDR2 YYNGEE. The DNA for the CDR3 is TGTGCCAGCAGCGCTAGCGGGAGTTGGGATGAGCAGTTCTTC. Translating gives CASSASGSWDEQFF.

The chain has TRBV5-4 and TRBJ1-4; 8 bases are shared with TRBD1. The CDR3 totals 15 residues. J gave up 8 bases and V 1 base, and 7 bases lay outside the gene matches. CDR1 and CDR2 from the germline V gene are SGHNT and YYREEE (reference sequence). CDR3 nucleotides: TGTGCCAGCAGCTTGCCCGGACAGGGCGGAGAAAAACTGTTTTTT. As protein: CASSLPGQGGEKLFF.

The V gene is TRBV19, the J gene TRBJ2-5; 7 bases line up with TRBD2. This CDR3 has 15 residues. Trimming at V came to 9 bases and at J to 4 bases, leaving 14 bases not matched to a gene. Germline V gives CDR1 LNHDA, CDR2 SQIVND (reference sequence). The CDR3 loop is CASSPGTTAGETQYF. The DNA of the CDR3 is TGTGCCAGCTCACCCGGGACTACCGCCGGAGAGACCCAGTACTTC.

The chain employs TRBV12-5 and TRBJ2-1; 9 bases align to TRBD2. CDR3 length equals 20 residues. Trimming at V came to 0 bases and at J to 0 bases, leaving 12 bases not matched to a gene. Germline CDR1 is LGHNT and CDR2 is FRNRAP. DNA of the CDR3: TGTGCTAGTGGTTTGGTACGAGCGACGAGCGGGAGGACCTCCTACAATGAGCAGTTCTTC. It yields the protein CASGLVRATSGRTSYNEQFF. Based on the CDR3 plus reference TRBV12-5 and TRBJ2-1, the full variable domain is DARVTQTPRHKVTEMGQEVTMRCQPILGHNTVFWYRQTMMQGLELLAYFRNRAPLDDSGMPKDRFSAEMPDATLATLKIQPSEPRDSAVYFCASGLVRATSGRTSYNEQFFGPGTRLTVL.

The chain recombines TRBV7-2 with TRBJ2-3; weak D call: TRBD2 (6 bases). Germline CDR1 and CDR2: SGHTA and FQGNSA. The CDR3 contains 15 residues. V was clipped by 5 bases and J by 3 bases, with 15 bases between them. The CDR3 loop reads CASSPTGTPTDTQYF. In nucleotides, the CDR3 is TGTGCCAGCAGCCCAACCGGGACTCCTACAGATACGCAGTATTTT.

The chain has TRBV6-1 and TRBJ2-3, with D hard to call. CDR3 length: 14 amino acids. The germline gives CDR1 MNHNS, CDR2 SASEGT. V gave up 1 base and J gave up 2 bases, with 7 bases separating them. CDR3 DNA: TGTGCCAGCAGTGAAGATGTGGCCACAGATACGCAGTATTTT. Its translation: CASSEDVATDTQYF.

The chain is built from TRBV11-3 and TRBJ2-1; 8 nucleotides agree with TRBD1. The CDR3 totals 19 residues. Germline V CDR1 and CDR2: SGHNT, YENEEA. Losses at the gene ends were 1 base for V and 5 bases for J; bases not matched to a gene: 16. CDR3 in amino acids: CASSLGTGLLAGQDNEQFF. The CDR3 region has the DNA TGTGCCAGCAGCTTAGGGACAGGGTTACTGGCGGGACAGGACAATGAGCAGTTCTTC.

V gene TRBV4-1 combines with J gene TRBJ1-2, with D possibly TRBD1 on 6 matching bases. This CDR3 is 16 amino acids long. Germline lookup yields CDR1 MGHRA and CDR2 YSYEKL. Trimming pared 1 base from V and 7 bases from J, leaving 19 bases between. The CDR3 loop is CASSQVPWPRGGGYTF. The CDR3 DNA sequence: TGCGCCAGCAGCCAAGTTCCGTGGCCAAGAGGGGGTGGCTACACCTTC.

The table lists this clone with a few counts. Other DNA variants within this sample encode the same CDR3. The chain carries TRBV6-5 and TRBJ2-7; D is perhaps TRBD2 (5 bases). This CDR3 is built from 15 residues. Per germline, CDR1 MNHEY and CDR2 SVGAGI. The germline V and J ends were trimmed by 7 bases and 6 bases, with 22 bases remaining between them. CDR3 bases: TGTGCCAGCACTACTATTCTACCGGTCCGGGGCGAGCAGTACTTC. It codes for CASTTILPVRGEQYF.

J is TRBJ1-1 and V is TRBV11-3, with D perhaps matching TRBD1 (5 bases). The germline CDR1 and CDR2 sequences are SGHNT and YENEEA. Trimming took off 6 bases at V and 0 bases at J, with 8 bases between the two ends. The CDR3 extends over 13 amino acids. CDR3 DNA: TGTGCCAGCAGTTGGGGGGTGAACACTGAAGCTTTCTTT. Its translation is CASSWGVNTEAFF.

The chain is built from TRBV5-1 and TRBJ1-2; 9 positions agree with TRBD1. From germline, CDR1 is SGHRS and CDR2 YFSETQ. This CDR3 spans 17 amino acids. Trimming cost V 7 bases and J 4 bases; bases outside gene matches: 17. The CDR3 DNA is TGCGCCAGCCATTCCGGGACAGGGAACACCCCCTCCTATGGCTACACCTTC. Translating it yields CASHSGTGNTPSYGYTF.

In this sample, this clone turned up once. The chain uses TRBV29-1 and TRBJ2-2; the D gene is possibly TRBD2 (5 bases). Germline V lookup: CDR1 SQVTM, CDR2 ANQGSEA. This CDR3 has 14 residues. V was clipped by 5 bases and J by 0 bases, with 10 bases between them. CDR3 sequence reads: CSVKKAANTGELFF. CDR3 in DNA: TGCAGCGTTAAAAAAGCGGCGAACACCGGGGAGCTGTTTTTT.

The chain joins TRBV7-2 to TRBJ1-1, with D possibly TRBD1 on 5 matching bases. The CDR3 totals 12 residues. V was cut by 2 bases and J by 10 bases, with 11 bases left in between. Looked up from germline, CDR1 is SGHTA and CDR2 is FQGNSA. The DNA for the CDR3 is TGTGCCAGCAGCTTAAGGGCGGGGGTAGCTTTCTTT. Translating gives CASSLRAGVAFF.